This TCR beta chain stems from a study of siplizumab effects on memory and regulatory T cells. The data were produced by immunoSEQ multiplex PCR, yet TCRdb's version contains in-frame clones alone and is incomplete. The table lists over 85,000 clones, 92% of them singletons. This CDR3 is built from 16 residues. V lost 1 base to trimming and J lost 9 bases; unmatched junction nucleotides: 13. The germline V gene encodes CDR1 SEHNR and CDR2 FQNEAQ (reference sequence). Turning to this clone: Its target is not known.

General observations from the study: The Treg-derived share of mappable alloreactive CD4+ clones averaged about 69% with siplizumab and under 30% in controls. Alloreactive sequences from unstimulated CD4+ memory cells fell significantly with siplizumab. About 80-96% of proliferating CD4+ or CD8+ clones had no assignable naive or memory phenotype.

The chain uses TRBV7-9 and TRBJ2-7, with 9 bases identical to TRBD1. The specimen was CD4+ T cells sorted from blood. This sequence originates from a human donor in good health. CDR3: CASSLGGDRAPGGQYF. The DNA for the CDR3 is TGTGCCAGCAGCTTAGGGGGGGACAGGGCACCCGGCGGGCAGTACTTC.